The clone carrying this T cell receptor beta chain was picked up one time. The data derive from a study of T cell responses to AZD1222 COVID-19 vaccine. Profiled with immunoSEQ multiplex PCR; TCRdb holds only in-frame clones, not every one. Among over 85,000 clones, around 82% were seen once, and the ten largest hold 3.5% to 5.5%. V lost 2 bases, J lost 7 bases, and 9 bases lay in between. The length of the CDR3 is 13 residues. Germline CDR1 SGHTA, CDR2 FQGNSA. This specimen was peripheral blood, taken on day 0 of AZD1222 vaccination. The genes are TRBV7-2 and TRBJ1-5; a weak D match, TRBD1 (5 bases). The receptor comes from an adult in good health. The CDR3 is CASSLQGPQPQHF. The CDR3 DNA reads as TGTGCCAGCAGCTTACAGGGACCCCAGCCCCAGCATTTT.